Given below is one T cell receptor (beta chain) in context. Its specificity is unknown. The entry originates in a study of cytomegalovirus exposure and HLA in healthy donors. Whole-study results and caveats: There were several of the most significant clusters that appeared linked to common viral pathogens in a later analysis. In a later analysis, compared with equally common non-associated chains, HLA-associated beta chains were more expanded.

V dropped 7 bases and J dropped 0; count of bases not matched to a gene: 6. CDR3 length: 15 amino acids. CDR1 is ENHRY and CDR2 is SYGVKD in the germline V gene. Healthy donors of bone marrow made up the group. The PCR ran on 60 Vbeta and 13 Jbeta primers. Using immunoSEQ multiplex PCR, the repertoire was profiled, and TCRdb retains in-frame clones only, with some absent. The table has 130,000 to 150,000 clones, roughly 80% seen once. The specimen sequenced was PBMCs. The chain is built from TRBV10-3 and TRBJ2-1; 7 bases are shared with TRBD1. This TCR came from a woman between 35 and 50 years old in good health and CMV-seropositive. The DNA for the CDR3 is TGTGCCATCAAGACAGGGCCTAGCTCCTACAATGAGCAGTTCTTC. Encoded protein: CAIKTGPSSYNEQFF.